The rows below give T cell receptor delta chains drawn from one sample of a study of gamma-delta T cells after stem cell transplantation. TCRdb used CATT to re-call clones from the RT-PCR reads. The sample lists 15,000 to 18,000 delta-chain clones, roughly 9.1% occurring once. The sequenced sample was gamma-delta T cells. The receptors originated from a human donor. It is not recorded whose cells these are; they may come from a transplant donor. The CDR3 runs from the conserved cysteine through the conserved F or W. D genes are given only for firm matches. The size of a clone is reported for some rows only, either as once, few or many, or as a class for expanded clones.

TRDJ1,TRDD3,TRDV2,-,CACDPVNVLGRAKLIF,TGTGCCTGTGACCCCGTTAATGTACTGGGGAGAGCCAAACTCATCTTC
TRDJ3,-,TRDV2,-,CACDTGLSRSYYTLQMFF,TGTGCCTGTGACACCGGTCTCAGCCGCTCCTATTACACCCTACAGATGTTTTTC
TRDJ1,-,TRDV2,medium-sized,CACDAVLTDTDKLIF,TGTGCCTGTGACGCCGTACTGACAGACACCGATAAACTCATCTTT
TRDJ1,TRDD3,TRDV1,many,CALGGTYSPKLGETIFIF,TGTGCTCTTGGGGGGACCTATTCCCCCAAACTGGGGGAGACGATATTCATCTTT
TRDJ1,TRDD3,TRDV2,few,CACDTAGDTPYGTDKLIF,TGTGCCTGTGACACCGCTGGGGATACCCCCTATGGGACCGATAAACTCATCTTT
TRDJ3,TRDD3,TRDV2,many,CACDTAGGYASWDTRQMFF,TGTGCCTGTGACACCGCTGGGGGATACGCGTCCTGGGACACCCGACAGATGTTTTTC
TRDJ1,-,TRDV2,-,CACDTVRQTKASELRNTDKLIF,TGTGCCTGTGACACCGTCCGTCAAACGAAAGCTTCCGAGTTGAGGAACACCGATAAACTCATCTTT
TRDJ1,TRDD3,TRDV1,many,CALAPFWTALLGDTVYTDKLIF,TGTGCTCTTGCCCCCTTTTGGACCGCCCTACTGGGGGATACTGTCTACACCGATAAACTCATCTTT
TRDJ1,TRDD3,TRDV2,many,CACDRGLGSLGDTDKLIF,TGTGCCTGTGACAGAGGACTGGGGTCCCTGGGGGACACCGATAAACTCATCTTT
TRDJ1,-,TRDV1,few,CARGKRTTFRAADKLIF,TGTGCTCGTGGGAAACGAACCACATTTCGGGCGGCCGATAAACTCATCTTT
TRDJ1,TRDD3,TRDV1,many,CALGEGFYWGNTDKLIF,TGTGCTCTTGGGGAAGGCTTCTACTGGGGAAACACCGATAAACTCATCTTT
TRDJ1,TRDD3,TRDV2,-,CACDSRREDTVTDKLIF,TGTGCCTGTGACTCTCGCAGGGAGGATACGGTCACCGATAAACTCATCTTT
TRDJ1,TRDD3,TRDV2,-,CACDTGRTQTGDRSAKLIF,TGTGCCTGTGACACCGGTAGGACTCAGACGGGGGATAGAAGCGCTAAACTCATCTTT
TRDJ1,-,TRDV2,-,CACDGRVETATDKLIF,TGTGCCTGCGACGGAAGGGTGGAAACAGCGACCGATAAACTCATCTTT
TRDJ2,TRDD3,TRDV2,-,CACDSRRGDTGTKLFF,TGTGCCTGTGACTCGAGAAGGGGGGATACGGGGACAAAACTCTTCTTT
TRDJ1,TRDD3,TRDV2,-,CACDRTTGVTDKLIF,TGTGCCTGTGACAGAACCACTGGGGTGACCGATAAACTCATCTTT
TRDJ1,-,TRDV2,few,CACDTVSPPISHPDKLIF,TGTGCCTGTGACACTGTCTCGCCTCCAATATCCCACCCCGATAAACTCATCTTT
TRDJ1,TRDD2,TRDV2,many,CACDTVPTPVGLYTDNLIF,TGTGCCTGTGACACCGTTCCTACTCCTGTGGGATTGTACACCGATAACCTCATCTTT
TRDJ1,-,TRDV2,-,CACDPVLGYYSDKLIF,TGTGCCTGTGACCCCGTTCTGGGATATTACTCTGATAAACTCATCTTT
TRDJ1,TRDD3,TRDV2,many,CACDTSTGEPGDTDKLIF,TGTGCCTGTGACACCAGTACTGGGGAGCCAGGTGACACCGATAAACTCATCTTT
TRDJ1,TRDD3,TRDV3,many,CAFMSLRNTYWGIRSDKLIF,TGTGCCTTTATGAGCTTGAGGAATACGTACTGGGGGATACGGAGCGATAAACTCATCTTT
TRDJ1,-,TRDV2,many,CACDTVMDQLVYRIGNLIF,TGTGCCTGTGACACCGTTATGGATCAGCTGGTGTATAGAATCGGTAACCTCATCTTT
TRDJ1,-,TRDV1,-,CAPGTRLTF,TGTGCTCCTGGGACACGACTCACATTT
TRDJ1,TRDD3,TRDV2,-,CACDMIPTHTGGSPDNLIF,TGTGCCTGTGACATGATTCCTACACACACTGGGGGATCTCCCGATAACCTCATCTTT
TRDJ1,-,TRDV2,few,CACDGTGGGVPKGTTDKLIF,TGTGCCTGTGACGGCACCGGCGGTGGGGTCCCGAAGGGCACCACCGATAAACTCATCTTT
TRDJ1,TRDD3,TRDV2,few,CACDTVAGFSSPQTGGYAVPYTDKLIF,TGTGCCTGTGACACCGTCGCCGGCTTTTCCTCCCCCCAAACTGGGGGATATGCCGTCCCGTACACCGATAAGCTCATCTTT
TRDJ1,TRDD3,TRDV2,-,CACDTVVNWGRRGSDKLIF,TGTGCCTGTGACACCGTGGTCAACTGGGGGAGACGGGGCAGCGATAAACTCATCTTT
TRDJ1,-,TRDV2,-,CACDARRGETTLIF,TGTGCCTGTGACGCGCGACGGGGGGAGACGACACTCATCTTT
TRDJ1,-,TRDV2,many,CACDTLQFLVDPTDKLIF,TGTGCCTGTGACACCCTCCAATTCCTGGTGGATCCGACCGATAAACTCATCTTT
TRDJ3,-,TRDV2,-,CACDTTGDGVASCDTRQMFF,TGTGCCTGTGACACCACCGGGGATGGGGTCGCCTCCTGTGACACCCGCCAGATGTTTTTC
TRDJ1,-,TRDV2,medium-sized,CACDTWGATDKLIF,TGTGCCTGTGACACGTGGGGGGCAACCGATAAACTCATCTTT
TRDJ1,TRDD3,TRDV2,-,CACDCGWGRRNVADKLIF,TGTGCCTGTGACTGCGGATGGGGGAGACGCAACGTTGCAGATAAACTCATCTTT
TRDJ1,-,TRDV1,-,CALGELEVPSFLRGPAVLGATDKLIF,TGTGCTCTTGGGGAACTAGAGGTCCCCTCCTTCCTACGAGGGCCGGCCGTACTGGGGGCCACCGATAAACTCATCTTT
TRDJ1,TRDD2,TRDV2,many,CACDTGHLPTSPGLTTRYTLIF,TGTGCCTGTGACACCGGCCATCTTCCTACGTCTCCTGGTCTCACTACGCGCTATACACTCATCTTT
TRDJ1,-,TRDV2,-,CACDTLVGPVYKYKLIF,TGTGCCTGTGACACTTTGGTCGGTCCGGTGTACAAGTATAAACTCATCTTT
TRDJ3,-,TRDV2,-,CACDTTVISLYTRHLFF,TGTGCCTGTGACACTACTGTGATTTCCTTGTACACCCGACATCTGTTTTTC
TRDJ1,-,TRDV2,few,CACDTSPTGDPRSDKLIF,TGTGCCTGTGATACCAGTCCTACAGGGGACCCCAGGTCCGATAAACTCATCTTT
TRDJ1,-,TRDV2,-,CACDTGEERYTDKLIF,TGTGCCTGTGACACGGGGGAAGAACGGTACACCGATAAACTCATCTTT
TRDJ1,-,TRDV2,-,CAYDDKGKEDTRADKLIF,TGTGCCTATGACGACAAAGGAAAGGAGGATACTCGGGCCGATAAACTCATCTTT
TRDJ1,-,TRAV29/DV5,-,CAASLRLLFRTGTDKLIF,TGTGCAGCAAGCCTCCGCCTTCTTTTTCGTACCGGCACCGATAAACTCATCTTT
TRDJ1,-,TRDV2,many,CACDTVTRQVTYKLIF,TGTGCCTGTGACACCGTGACCCGGCAGGTTACCTATAAACTCATCTTT
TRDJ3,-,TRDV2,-,CACDTTVGRLDTRQLFF,TGTGCCTGTGACACCACTGTGGGCCGCTTGGACACCCGACAGCTGTTTTTC
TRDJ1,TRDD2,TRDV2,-,CACDKLPTSVLWDNRAAYTLIF,TGTGCCTGTGACAAGCTTCCTACCTCGGTCCTTTGGGATAACAGAGCGGCCTATACACTCATCTTT
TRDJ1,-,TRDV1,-,CALGEVFTSSDWEKRRNTDKLIF,TGTGCTCTTGGGGAAGTTTTTACCTCGAGCGACTGGGAGAAACGCCGTAACACCGATAAACTCATCTTT
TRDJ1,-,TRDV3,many,CAFPSPPGGWYTDKLIF,TGTGCCTTTCCCAGTCCTCCCGGGGGCTGGTACACCGATAAACTCATCTTT
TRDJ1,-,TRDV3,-,CACSLTPRYTDKLIF,TGTGCCTGTTCACTCACGCCGCGGTACACCGATAAACTCATCTTT
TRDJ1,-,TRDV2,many,CACDTSGAARGSTDKLIF,TGTGCCTGTGACACCAGTGGCGCCGCGCGCGGATCCACCGATAAACTCATCTTT
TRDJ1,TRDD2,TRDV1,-,CALGGFWTSYEGVYTDKLIF,TGTGCTCTTGGGGGATTCTGGACTTCCTACGAGGGAGTGTACACCGATAAACTCATCTTT
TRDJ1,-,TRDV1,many,CALGKLASGRGSDKLIF,TGTGCTCTTGGGAAACTAGCTTCGGGTAGGGGATCCGATAAACTCATCTTT
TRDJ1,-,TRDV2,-,CACDTLQFLVDQYKLIF,TGTGCCTGTGACACCCTCCAATTCCTGGTGGACCAGTATAAACTCATCTTT
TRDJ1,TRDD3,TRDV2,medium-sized,CACDSISTGGRNTDKLIF,TGTGCCTGTGACAGTATCTCTACTGGGGGACGAAACACCGATAAACTCATCTTT
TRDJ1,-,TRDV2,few,CACDSWDVRGDKDKLIF,TGTGCCTGTGACAGTTGGGACGTACGGGGGGACAAGGATAAACTCATCTTT
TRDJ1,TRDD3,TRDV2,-,CACDPLLGDTPYKLIF,TGTGCCTGTGACCCCTTGCTGGGGGATACGCCCTATAAACTCATCTTT